The subject of this entry is one T cell receptor beta chain. What it binds is unknown. These data are taken from a study of vaccination and CD4 T cells after COVID-19. The CDR3 is 17 amino acids. Looked up from germline, CDR1 is MNHEY and CDR2 is SMNVEV (reference sequence). The J segment lost 5 bases and the V segment lost 5 bases, leaving 15 bases of the junction unmatched. Oncomine TCR Beta short-read sequencing was applied to DNA from cultured CD4+ T cells. Cultured CD4+ T cells were the source of extracted genomic DNA. MiXCR, applied by TCRdb to the PCR reads, yields one record per CDR3 protein. Of about 9,200 distinct CDR3 sequences listed, about a third are singletons. Treatment noted: approximately nine-day PBMC culture with coronavirus spike peptide pools or control peptides (ViraFEST assay). Gathered ahead of the COVID-19 pandemic (2011-2018) were the CD4+ T cells of the unexposed donor.

Sequences were obtained from CD4+ T cells from blood, cultured in vitro. The chain joins TRBV27 to TRBJ2-5; 9 nucleotides line up with TRBD2. The source is a human donor in good health. The CDR3 protein is CASSHGVLAGKLETQYF. DNA for the CDR3: TGTGCCAGCAGTCACGGGGTCCTAGCGGGAAAGCTCGAGACCCAGTACTTC.